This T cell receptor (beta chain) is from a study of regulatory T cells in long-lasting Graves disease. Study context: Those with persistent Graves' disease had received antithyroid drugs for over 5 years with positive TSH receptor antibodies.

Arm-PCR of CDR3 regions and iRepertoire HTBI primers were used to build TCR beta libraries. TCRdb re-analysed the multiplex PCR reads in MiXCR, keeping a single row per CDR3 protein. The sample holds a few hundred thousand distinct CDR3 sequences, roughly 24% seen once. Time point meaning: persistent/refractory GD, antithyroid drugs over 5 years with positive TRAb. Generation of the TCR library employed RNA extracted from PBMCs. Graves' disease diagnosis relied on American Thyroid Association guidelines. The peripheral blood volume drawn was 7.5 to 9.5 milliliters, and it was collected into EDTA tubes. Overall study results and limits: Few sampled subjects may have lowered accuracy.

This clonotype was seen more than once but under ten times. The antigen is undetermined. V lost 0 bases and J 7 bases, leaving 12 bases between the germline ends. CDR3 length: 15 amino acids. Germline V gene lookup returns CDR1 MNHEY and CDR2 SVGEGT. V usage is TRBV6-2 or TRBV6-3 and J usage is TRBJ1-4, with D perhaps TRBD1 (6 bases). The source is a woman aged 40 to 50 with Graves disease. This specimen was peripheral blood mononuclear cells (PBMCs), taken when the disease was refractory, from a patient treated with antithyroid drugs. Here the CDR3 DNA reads TGTGCCAGCAGTTACTCACAGGGCGGAGTTGAAAAACTGTTTTTT. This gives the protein CASSYSQGGVEKLFF.